This entry features one T cell receptor (beta chain) sequence. Its antigen is as yet unknown. TCRdb's copy holds only in-frame clones and misses some; the assay was immunoSEQ multiplex PCR. The sample has tens of thousands of clones, 92% seen once. This specimen belongs to a study of OX40 agonist ivuxolimab in advanced cancers. Study results and limitations: There was clonal expansion of CD4+ and CD8+ blood T cells by week 6 at 0.1 to 3.0 mg/kg.

The V gene's germline CDR1 is SEHNR and CDR2 FQNEAQ (reference sequence). This CDR3 is built from 16 residues. J was trimmed by 2 bases and V by 3 bases; bases with no gene match: 7. This receptor was obtained from an adult with an advanced solid tumor such as melanoma, head and neck, liver or kidney cancer. Sample: CD4+ or CD8+ T cells sorted from blood, taken in a trial of the OX40 agonist ivuxolimab. The chain employs TRBV7-9 and TRBJ2-3; 8 bases align to TRBD2. The CDR3 region has the DNA TGTGCCAGCAGCTTTATTAACGGGAGGGCCACAGATACGCAGTATTTT. Amino acid sequence: CASSFINGRATDTQYF.